A selection of T cell receptor beta chains follows, all from one sample in a study of blood T cell repertoires in COVID-19. Libraries were prepared by immunoSEQ multiplex PCR; TCRdb keeps only in-frame clonotypes and omits some of them. The table includes roughly 280,000 clones, 75% to 90% detected once. The sequenced sample was peripheral blood. These receptors were collected from a middle-aged man with acute or convalescent COVID-19. Both conserved end residues are part of each CDR3. D genes are given only for firm matches. Only some rows state a clone size, as once, few, many or a class for expanded clones.

NA NA TRBJ2-7 TRBV5-5 TGTGCCAGCAGACTGAGGCCCCTTTTAGACCCGCCTTACGAGCAGTACTTC CASRLRPLLDPPYEQYF
NA NA TRBJ1-5 TRBV29-1 TGCAGCGTTGAAGAAGGGGTCGGGCAGCCCCAGCATTTT CSVEEGVGQPQHF
TRBD1 few TRBJ2-1 TRBV4-1 TGCGCCAGCAGCCAAGACCCCGACAGGGGCAATGAGCAGTTCTTC CASSQDPDRGNEQFF
NA NA TRBJ1-3 TRBV30 TGTGCCTGGAGTGTACAGGCCGGAAACACCATATATTTT CAWSVQAGNTIYF
TRBD2 NA TRBJ2-3 TRBV19 TGTGCCAGTAAGGACGGGGGGGCCTATCCAGATACGCAGTATTTT CASKDGGAYPDTQYF
NA NA TRBJ2-1 TRBV6-5 TGTGCCAGCAGCCTAGAGGGTGAGCAGTTCTTC CASSLEGEQFF
NA once TRBJ1-6 TRBV19 TGTGCCAGTAGTATACAGGGCGGTAATTCACCCCTCCACTTT CASSIQGGNSPLHF
TRBD1 NA TRBJ2-7 TRBV5-1 TGCGCCAGCAGCTTGGGGGGGACAGGGGCCTACGAGCAGTACTTC CASSLGGTGAYEQYF
TRBD1 NA TRBJ2-2 TRBV7-3 TGTGCCAGCAGCCCGTTTGGACAGGGGGTATCCGGGGAGCTGTTTTTT CASSPFGQGVSGELFF
NA NA TRBJ2-2 TRBV7-2 TGTGCCAGCAGCCCTTACCGACAGGCGAACACCGGGGAGCTGTTTTTT CASSPYRQANTGELFF
NA NA TRBJ1-2 TRBV30 TGTGCCTGGAACCAGGCAGGCCCCTACTATGGCTACACCTTC CAWNQAGPYYGYTF
NA NA TRBJ1-2 TRBV30 TGTGCCGGTTCGGGGGGTTTTTATGGCTACACCTTC CAGSGGFYGYTF
NA few TRBJ2-5 TRBV18 TGTGCCAGCTCACCTTTTCAGCAAGAGACCCAGTACTTC CASSPFQQETQYF
NA NA TRBJ1-3 TRBV30 TGTGCCTGGAGTCGTCAGCAGGGAACTGGAAACACCATATATTTT CAWSRQQGTGNTIYF
NA few TRBJ1-4 TRBV5-5 TGTGCCAGCAGTCTGGACGGGAGGGAGTATGAAAAACTGTTTTTT CASSLDGREYEKLFF
NA NA TRBJ2-7 TRBV9 TGTGCCAGCAGCGTAGATAGTTTCATCGAGCAGTACTTC CASSVDSFIEQYF
NA NA TRBJ2-3 TRBV5-1 TGCGCCAGCAGCTTGGCCCCAGCGGGCGACACAGATACGCAGTATTTT CASSLAPAGDTDTQYF
NA NA TRBJ1-2 TRBV14 TGTGCCAGCAGCCAAAGGGGAGGGCCTATCTATGGCTACACCTTC CASSQRGGPIYGYTF
NA NA TRBJ1-1 TRBV6-4 TGTGCCAGCAGCTCTATTAGCGGCACTGAAGCTTTCTTT CASSSISGTEAFF
NA NA TRBJ1-6 TRBV10-3 TGTGCCATCAGTGATCGGGGGGCGGATTCACCCCTCCACTTT CAISDRGADSPLHF
NA NA TRBJ1-3 TRBV9 TGTGCCAGCAGCGTGGGTCCGGGTGCTGGAAACACCATATATTTT CASSVGPGAGNTIYF
TRBD2 NA TRBJ2-4 TRBV4-2 TGTGCCAGCAGCCAAGAGCGAAGGGCTAGCGGGGGGCCCCCCCACATTCAGTACTTC CASSQERRASGGPPHIQYF